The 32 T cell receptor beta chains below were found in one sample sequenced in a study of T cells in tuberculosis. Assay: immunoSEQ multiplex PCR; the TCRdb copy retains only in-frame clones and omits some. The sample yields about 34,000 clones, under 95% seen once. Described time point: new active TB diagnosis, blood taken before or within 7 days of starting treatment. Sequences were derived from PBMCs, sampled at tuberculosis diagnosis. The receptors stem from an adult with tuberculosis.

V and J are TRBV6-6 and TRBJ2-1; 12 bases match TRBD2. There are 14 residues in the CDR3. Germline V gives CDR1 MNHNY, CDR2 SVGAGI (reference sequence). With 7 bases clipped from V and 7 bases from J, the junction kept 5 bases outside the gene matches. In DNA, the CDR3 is TGTGCCAGCATCGGACTAGCGGGGACAAATGAGCAGTTCTTC. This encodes CASIGLAGTNEQFF.

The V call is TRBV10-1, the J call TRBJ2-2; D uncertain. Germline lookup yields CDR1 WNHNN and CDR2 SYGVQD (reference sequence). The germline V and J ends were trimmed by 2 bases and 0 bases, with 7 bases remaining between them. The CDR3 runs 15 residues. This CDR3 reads CASSEGWPNTGELFF. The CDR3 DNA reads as TGCGCCAGCAGTGAGGGCTGGCCGAACACCGGGGAGCTGTTTTTT.

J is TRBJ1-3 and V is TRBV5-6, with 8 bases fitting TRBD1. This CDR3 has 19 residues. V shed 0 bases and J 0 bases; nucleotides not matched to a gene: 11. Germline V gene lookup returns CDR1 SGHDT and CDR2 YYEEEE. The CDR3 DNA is TGTGCCAGCAGCTTGGGATTAAACGGACAGGGCGGCTCTGGAAACACCATATATTTT. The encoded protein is CASSLGLNGQGGSGNTIYF.

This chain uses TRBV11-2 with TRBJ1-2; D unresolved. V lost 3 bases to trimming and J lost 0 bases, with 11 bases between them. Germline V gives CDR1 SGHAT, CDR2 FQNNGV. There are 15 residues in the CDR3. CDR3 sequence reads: CASSLKRSTNYGYTF. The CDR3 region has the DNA TGTGCCAGCAGCTTGAAGAGGTCGACTAACTATGGCTACACCTTC.

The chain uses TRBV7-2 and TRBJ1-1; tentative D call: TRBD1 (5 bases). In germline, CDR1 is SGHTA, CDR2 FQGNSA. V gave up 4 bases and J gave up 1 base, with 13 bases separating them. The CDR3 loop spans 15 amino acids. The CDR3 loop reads CASSWKTVGNTEAFF. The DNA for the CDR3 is TGTGCCAGCAGCTGGAAGACAGTTGGGAACACTGAAGCTTTCTTT.

CDR3 in DNA: TGTGCCAGCAGCGCTCAATACACCGCAACTAATGAAAAACTGTTTTTT. This gives the protein CASSAQYTATNEKLFF. The rearrangement joins TRBV9 to TRBJ1-4; D is unclear. V was clipped by 3 bases and J by 0 bases, with 12 bases between them. Germline CDR1 SGDLS, CDR2 YYNGEE. The CDR3 has 16 residues.

The CDR3 DNA is TGTGCCAGCAGGACGGACAGCTACGAGCAGTACGTC. Protein: CASRTDSYEQYV. The rearrangement uses TRBV6-4 and TRBJ2-7, with D possibly being TRBD1 (6 bases). CDR1 MRHNA and CDR2 SNTAGT come from the germline V gene. V was shortened by 6 bases and J by 3 bases, with 9 bases between the two germline ends. The CDR3 length is 12 residues.

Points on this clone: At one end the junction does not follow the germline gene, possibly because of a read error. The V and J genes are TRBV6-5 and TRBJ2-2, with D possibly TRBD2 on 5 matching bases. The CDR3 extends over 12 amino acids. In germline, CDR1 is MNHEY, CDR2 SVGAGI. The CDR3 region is CASSDKHRGAVF. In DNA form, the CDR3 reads TGTGCCAGCAGTGACAAACACCGGGGAGCTGTTTTT.

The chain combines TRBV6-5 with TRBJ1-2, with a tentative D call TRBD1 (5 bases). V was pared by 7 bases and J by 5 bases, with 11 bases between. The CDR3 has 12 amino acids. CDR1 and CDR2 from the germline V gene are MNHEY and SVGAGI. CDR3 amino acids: CASKIQGYGYTF. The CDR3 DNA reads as TGTGCCAGCAAGATTCAGGGATATGGCTACACCTTC.

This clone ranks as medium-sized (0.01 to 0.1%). The CDR3 bases are TGTGCCAGCAGTTTGGAGGGACAGTGGAATGAAAAACTGTTTTTT. This encodes CASSLEGQWNEKLFF. This chain links TRBV27 with TRBJ1-4, with TRBD1 matching 7 bases. The CDR3 is made up of 15 amino acids. V lost 3 bases to trimming and J lost 5 bases; unmatched junction nucleotides: 6. Germline V CDR1 and CDR2: MNHEY, SMNVEV (reference sequence).

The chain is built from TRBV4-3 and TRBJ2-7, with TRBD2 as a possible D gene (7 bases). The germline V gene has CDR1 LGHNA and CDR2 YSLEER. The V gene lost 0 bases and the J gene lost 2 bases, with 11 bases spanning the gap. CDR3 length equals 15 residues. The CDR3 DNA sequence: TGCGCCAGCAGCCAAGATAGGGGGGGGCCCTACGAGCAGTACTTC. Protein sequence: CASSQDRGGPYEQYF.

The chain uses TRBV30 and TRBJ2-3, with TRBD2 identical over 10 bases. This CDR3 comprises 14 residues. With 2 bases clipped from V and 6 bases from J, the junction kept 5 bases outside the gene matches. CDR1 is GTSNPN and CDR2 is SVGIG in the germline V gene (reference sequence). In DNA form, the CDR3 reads TGTGCCTGGAGTCGCACTAGCGGGGCTGATACGCAGTATTTT. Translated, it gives CAWSRTSGADTQYF.

The CDR3 loop is CASSPRGNTEAFF. The CDR3 DNA reads as TGCGCCAGCAGCCCTCGGGGGAACACTGAAGCTTTCTTT. The chain joins TRBV5-1 to TRBJ1-1, with D hard to call. Per the germline V gene, CDR1 is SGHRS and CDR2 is YFSETQ. V was trimmed by 4 bases and J by 1 base, leaving 8 bases between them. This CDR3 is 13 amino acids long.

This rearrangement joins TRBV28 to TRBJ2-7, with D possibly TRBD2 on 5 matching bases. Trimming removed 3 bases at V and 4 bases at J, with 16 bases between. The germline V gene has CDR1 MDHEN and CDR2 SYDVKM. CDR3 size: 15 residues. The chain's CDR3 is CASSFGSNPFYEQYV. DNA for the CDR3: TGTGCCAGCAGTTTTGGGAGCAACCCGTTTTACGAGCAGTACGTC.

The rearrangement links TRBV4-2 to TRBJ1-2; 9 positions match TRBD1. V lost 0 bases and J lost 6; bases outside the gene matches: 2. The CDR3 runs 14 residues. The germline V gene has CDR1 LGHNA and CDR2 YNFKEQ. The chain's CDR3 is CASSQERTGDGYTF. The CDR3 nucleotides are TGTGCCAGCAGCCAAGAAAGGACAGGGGATGGCTACACCTTC.

The CDR3 loop reads CASSYGFGSSSYEQYF. CDR3 DNA: TGTGCCAGCAGTTACGGTTTTGGTAGCAGCTCCTACGAGCAGTACTTC. V is TRBV6-5 and J is TRBJ2-7; D call uncertain. Germline V gene lookup returns CDR1 MNHEY and CDR2 SVGAGI. The CDR3 spans 16 residues. The V gene lost 2 bases and the J gene lost 0 bases, with 14 bases spanning the gap.

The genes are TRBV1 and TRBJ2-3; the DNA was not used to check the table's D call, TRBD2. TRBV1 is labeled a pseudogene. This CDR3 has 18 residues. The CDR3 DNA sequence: TGCACCAGCAGCCAAGAGGCTAGCGGGGGCCCTCTCACAGATACGCAGTATTTT. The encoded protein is CTSSQEASGGPLTDTQYF.

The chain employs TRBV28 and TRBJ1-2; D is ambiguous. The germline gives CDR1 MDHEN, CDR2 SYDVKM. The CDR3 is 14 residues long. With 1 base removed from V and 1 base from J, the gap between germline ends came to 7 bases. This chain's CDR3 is CASSLFGSNYGYTF. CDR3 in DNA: TGTGCCAGCAGTTTATTTGGGAGTAACTATGGCTACACCTTC.

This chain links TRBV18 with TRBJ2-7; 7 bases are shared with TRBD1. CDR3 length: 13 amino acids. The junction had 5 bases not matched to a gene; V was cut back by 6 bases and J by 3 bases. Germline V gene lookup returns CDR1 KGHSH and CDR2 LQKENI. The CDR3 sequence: CASSRDSNYEQYV. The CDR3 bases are TGTGCCAGCTCCCGGGACAGCAACTACGAGCAGTACGTC.

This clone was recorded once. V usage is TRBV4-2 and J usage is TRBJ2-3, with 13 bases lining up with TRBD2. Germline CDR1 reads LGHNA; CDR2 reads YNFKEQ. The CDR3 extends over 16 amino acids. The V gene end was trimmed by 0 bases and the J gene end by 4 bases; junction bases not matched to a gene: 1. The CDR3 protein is CASSQDGTSGADTQYF. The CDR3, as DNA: TGTGCCAGCAGCCAAGATGGGACTAGCGGGGCAGATACGCAGTATTTT.

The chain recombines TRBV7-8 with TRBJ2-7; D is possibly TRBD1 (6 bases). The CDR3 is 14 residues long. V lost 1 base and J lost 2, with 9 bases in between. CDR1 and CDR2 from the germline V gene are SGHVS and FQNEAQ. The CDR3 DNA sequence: TGTGCCAGCAGCTTAGGTACAGGGCCCTACGAGCAGTACGTC. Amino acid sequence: CASSLGTGPYEQYV.

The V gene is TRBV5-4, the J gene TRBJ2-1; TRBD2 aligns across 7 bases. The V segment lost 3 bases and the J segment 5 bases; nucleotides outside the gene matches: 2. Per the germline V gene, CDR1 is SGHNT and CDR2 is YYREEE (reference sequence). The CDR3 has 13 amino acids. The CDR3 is CASSSGTNNEQFF. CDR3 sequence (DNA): TGTGCCAGCAGCTCCGGGACTAACAATGAGCAGTTCTTC.

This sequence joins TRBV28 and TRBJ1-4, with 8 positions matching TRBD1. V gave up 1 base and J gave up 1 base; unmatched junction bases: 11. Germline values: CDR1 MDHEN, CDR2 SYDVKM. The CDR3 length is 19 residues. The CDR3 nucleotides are TGTGCCAGCAGTTTATTTAGGACAGGGTACGGGGGAACTAATGAAAAACTGTTTTTT. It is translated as CASSLFRTGYGGTNEKLFF.

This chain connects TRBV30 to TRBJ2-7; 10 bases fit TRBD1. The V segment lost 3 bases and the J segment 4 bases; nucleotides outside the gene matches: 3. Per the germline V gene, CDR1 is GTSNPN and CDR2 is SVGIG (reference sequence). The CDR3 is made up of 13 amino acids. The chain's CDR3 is CAWRGTGEYEQYV. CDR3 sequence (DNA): TGTGCCTGGAGGGGGACAGGGGAATACGAGCAGTACGTC.

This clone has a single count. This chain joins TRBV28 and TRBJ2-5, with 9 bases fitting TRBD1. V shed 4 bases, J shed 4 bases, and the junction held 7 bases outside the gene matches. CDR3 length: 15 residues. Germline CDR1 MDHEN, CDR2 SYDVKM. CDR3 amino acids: CASSSGTGNGETQYF. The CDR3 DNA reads TGTGCCAGCAGTTCCGGGACAGGGAACGGAGAGACCCAGTACTTC.

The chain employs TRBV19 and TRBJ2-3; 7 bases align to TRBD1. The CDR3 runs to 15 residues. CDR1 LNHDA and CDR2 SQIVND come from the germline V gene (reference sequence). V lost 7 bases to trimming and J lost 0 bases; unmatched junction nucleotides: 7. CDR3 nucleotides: TGTGCCAGTACCATTCGGGACAGTAGCACAGATACGCAGTATTTT. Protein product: CASTIRDSSTDTQYF.

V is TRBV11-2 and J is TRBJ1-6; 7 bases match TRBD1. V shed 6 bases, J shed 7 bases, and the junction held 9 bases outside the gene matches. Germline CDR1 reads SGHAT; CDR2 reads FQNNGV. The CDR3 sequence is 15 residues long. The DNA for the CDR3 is TGTGCCAGCAGGAGACCGGGACAGAGGAATTCACCCCTCCACTTT. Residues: CASRRPGQRNSPLHF.

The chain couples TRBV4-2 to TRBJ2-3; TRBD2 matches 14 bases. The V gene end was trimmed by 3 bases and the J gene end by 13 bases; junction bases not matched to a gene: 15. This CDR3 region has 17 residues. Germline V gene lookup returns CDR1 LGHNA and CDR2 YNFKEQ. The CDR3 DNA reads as TGTGCCAGCAGCCAGCAGACTAGCGGGGGGGCCGGGTTTGTGGAGTATTTT. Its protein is CASSQQTSGGAGFVEYF.

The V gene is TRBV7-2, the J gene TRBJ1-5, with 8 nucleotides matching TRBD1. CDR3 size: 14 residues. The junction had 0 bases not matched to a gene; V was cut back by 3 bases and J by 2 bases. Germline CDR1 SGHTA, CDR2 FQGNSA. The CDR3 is CASSLDRGNQPQHF. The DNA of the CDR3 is TGTGCCAGCAGCTTGGACAGGGGCAATCAGCCCCAGCATTTT.

The CDR3, as DNA: TGTGCCAGCAGTGTACGGGGGACCGGGGAGCTGTTTTTT. Amino acids: CASSVRGTGELFF. This rearrangement joins TRBV2 to TRBJ2-2; possibly TRBD2 for D (6 bases). V was cut by 4 bases and J by 5 bases, with 8 bases left in between. Germline lookup yields CDR1 SNHLY and CDR2 FYNNEI. This CDR3 is built from 13 residues.

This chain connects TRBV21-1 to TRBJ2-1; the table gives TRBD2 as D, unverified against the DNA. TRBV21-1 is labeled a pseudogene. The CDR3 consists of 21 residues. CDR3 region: CASSRKFERRGDQSSYNEQFF. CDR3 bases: TGTGCCAGCAGCCGGAAGTTTGAGAGGAGGGGAGATCAGAGCTCCTACAATGAGCAGTTCTTC.

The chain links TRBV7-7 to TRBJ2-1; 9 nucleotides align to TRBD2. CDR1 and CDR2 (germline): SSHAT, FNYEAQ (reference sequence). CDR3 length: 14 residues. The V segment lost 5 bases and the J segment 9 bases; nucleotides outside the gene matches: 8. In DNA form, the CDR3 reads TGTGCCAGCAGCATGACTAGCGGAGGGAGTGAGCAGTTCTTC. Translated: CASSMTSGGSEQFF.